Given below is one TCR beta chain in context. Here immunoSEQ multiplex PCR was the method, and the copy in TCRdb shows in-frame clones only, minus some. Of about 2 million clones listed, roughly 96% are singletons. The sample originates from a study of shared clonotypes between healthy human individuals. The ends were cut back, 5 bases at V and 2 bases at J, with 10 bases in the middle. CDR3 length equals 13 residues. The germline V gene encodes CDR1 SGHTA and CDR2 FQGNSA. Sequenced input: naive CD4+ T cells sorted from blood. Subset reported: CD45RA+ positively selected. The clonotype originates from a man aged 18 to 30 in good health. The rearrangement joins TRBV7-2 to TRBJ2-7; maybe TRBD1 (5 bases). The chain's CDR3 is CASSRGHPYEQYF. The CDR3 nucleotides read TGTGCCAGCAGCCGAGGACACCCCTACGAGCAGTACTTC.